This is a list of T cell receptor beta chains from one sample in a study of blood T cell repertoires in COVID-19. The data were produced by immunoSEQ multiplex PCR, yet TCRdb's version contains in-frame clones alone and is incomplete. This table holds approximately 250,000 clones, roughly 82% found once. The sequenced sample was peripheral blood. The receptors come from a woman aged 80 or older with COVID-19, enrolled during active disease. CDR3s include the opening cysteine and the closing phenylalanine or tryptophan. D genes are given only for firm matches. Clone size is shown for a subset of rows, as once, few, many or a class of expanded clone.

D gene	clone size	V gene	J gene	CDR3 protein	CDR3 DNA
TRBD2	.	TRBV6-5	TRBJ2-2	CASSQWGGNTGELFF	TGTGCCAGCAGTCAGTGGGGGGGAAACACCGGGGAGCTGTTTTTT
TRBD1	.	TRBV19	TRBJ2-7	CASSSFGTGNYEQYF	TGTGCCAGTAGTTCTTTCGGGACAGGGAACTACGAGCAGTACTTC
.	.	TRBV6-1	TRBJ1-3	CASSVGFSGNTIYF	TGTGCCAGCAGTGTCGGGTTCTCTGGAAACACCATATATTTT
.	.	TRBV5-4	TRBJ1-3	CASSRAGGTGGNTIYF	TGTGCCAGCAGCCGAGCGGGGGGGACGGGTGGAAACACCATATATTTT
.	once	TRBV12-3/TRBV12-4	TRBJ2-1	CASSLAVKLVQFF	TGTGCCAGCAGTTTAGCGGTCAAACTAGTTCAGTTCTTC
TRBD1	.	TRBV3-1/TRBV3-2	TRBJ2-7	CASSPGTGEYEQYF	TGTGCCAGCAGCCCTGGGACAGGGGAGTACGAGCAGTACTTC
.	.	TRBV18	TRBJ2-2	CASSPELPGTGELFF	TGTGCCAGCTCACCCGAACTCCCGGGCACCGGGGAGCTGTTTTTT
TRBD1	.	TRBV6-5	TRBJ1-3	CASSYAGQGGGNTIYF	TGTGCCAGCAGTTACGCGGGACAGGGAGGTGGAAACACCATATATTTT
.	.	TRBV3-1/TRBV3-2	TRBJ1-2	CASSQGGGFWYGYTF	TGTGCCAGCAGCCAAGGGGGCGGATTTTGGTATGGCTACACCTTC
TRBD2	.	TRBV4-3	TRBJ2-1	CASSPGPGRGGPNEQFF	TGCGCCAGCAGCCCGGGGCCCGGGAGGGGGGGTCCCAATGAGCAGTTCTTC
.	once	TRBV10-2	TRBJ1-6	CARLQGGDKRTYNSPLHF	TGCGCCAGACTACAGGGAGGGGATAAGCGAACGTATAATTCACCCCTCCACTTT
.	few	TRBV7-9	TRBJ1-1	CASSLDLGSQTRAFF	TGTGCCAGCAGCTTAGACCTAGGTTCACAAACTAGAGCTTTCTTT
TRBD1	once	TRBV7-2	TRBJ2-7	CASSTGQGSHEQYF	TGTGCCAGCAGCACCGGACAGGGGTCCCACGAGCAGTACTTC
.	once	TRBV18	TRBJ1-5	CASSPPGAGNQPQHF	TGTGCCAGCTCACCACCGGGGGCTGGCAATCAGCCCCAGCATTTT
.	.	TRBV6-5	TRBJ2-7	CASSYSRGARGEQYF	TGTGCCAGCAGTTACTCCAGGGGGGCGCGGGGCGAGCAGTACTTC